The 3 T cell receptor beta chains presented below share a single source sample, sequenced in a study of early stage breast cancer tumors. Assay: immunoSEQ multiplex PCR; the TCRdb copy retains only in-frame clones and omits some. The data show some 6,500 clones, 73% seen once. Sequencing used normal breast tissue next to the tumor. All receptors derive from a person between 35 and 49 years old with breast cancer.

The chain carries TRBV27 and TRBJ1-2; D perhaps matches TRBD1 (5 bases). CDR1 is MNHEY, CDR2 SMNVEV, per germline (reference sequence). This CDR3 contains 13 residues. The V gene lost 5 bases and the J gene lost 3 bases, with 10 bases spanning the gap. The CDR3 sequence is CASSQGRYYGYTF. CDR3 in DNA: TGTGCCAGCAGTCAGGGTCGCTACTATGGCTACACCTTC.

V and J are TRBV11-2 and TRBJ2-5; unclear D gene. Trimming left V 2 bases short and J 4 bases short, with 17 bases between. The length of the CDR3 is 16 residues. Germline V gene lookup returns CDR1 SGHAT and CDR2 FQNNGV. CDR3 loop: CASSLQEYWALETQYF. The CDR3 nucleotides read TGTGCCAGCAGCTTACAGGAGTACTGGGCTTTAGAGACCCAGTACTTC.

This clone was recorded once. V usage is TRBV27 and J usage is TRBJ1-1, with D tentatively TRBD1 (5 bases). The CDR3 extends over 14 amino acids. In germline, CDR1 is MNHEY, CDR2 SMNVEV (reference sequence). The germline V and J ends were trimmed by 7 bases and 4 bases, with 16 bases remaining between them. The CDR3, as DNA: TGTGCCAGCAAACCACAGGAAAGGATCACTGAAGCTTTCTTT. Its protein is CASKPQERITEAFF.